This is a list of T cell receptor beta chains from one sample in a study of siplizumab effects on memory and regulatory T cells. Repertoires were generated with immunoSEQ multiplex PCR, while TCRdb's copy carries only in-frame clones and drops some. The data contain around 61,000 clones, around 98% of them singletons. What was sequenced was naive CD8+ T cells sorted from blood. These receptors were collected from a human donor in good health. Each CDR3 is given with its conserved first and last residue. D genes are given only for firm matches. Clone size, where shown, is once, few, many, or a class for clones that have expanded.

v_gene	abundance	j_gene	d_gene	CDR3aa	CDR3nt
TRBV7-9	-	TRBJ2-5	-	CASSFTEAPETQYF	TGTGCCAGCAGCTTTACTGAGGCCCCGGAGACCCAGTACTTC
TRBV19	-	TRBJ2-3	TRBD1	CASSTGQGGTDTQYF	TGTGCCAGTAGTACCGGACAGGGGGGCACAGATACGCAGTATTTT
TRBV7-7	once	TRBJ2-7	-	CASSLAAGGYEQYF	TGTGCTAGCAGCTTAGCGGCAGGGGGGTACGAGCAGTACTTC
TRBV4-3	-	TRBJ2-1	TRBD1	CASSQDEGAGYNEQFF	TGCGCCAGCAGCCAAGACGAGGGGGCTGGCTACAATGAGCAGTTCTTC
TRBV9	-	TRBJ2-1	TRBD2	CASSPGLAGEQFF	TGTGCCAGCAGCCCGGGACTAGCGGGGGAGCAGTTCTTC
TRBV30	-	TRBJ2-1	-	CAWSEGRGLNEQFF	TGTGCCTGGAGTGAGGGGAGGGGGTTGAATGAGCAGTTCTTC
TRBV10-3	-	TRBJ1-1	-	CAIERGLNTEAFF	TGTGCCATCGAGAGGGGATTGAACACTGAAGCTTTCTTT
TRBV11-3	-	TRBJ2-1	-	CASSSDGYNEQFF	TGTGCCAGCAGTTCGGACGGTTACAATGAGCAGTTCTTC
TRBV27	-	TRBJ2-7	-	CASSLLAGSEYEQYF	TGTGCCAGCAGTTTATTGGCCGGGTCCGAGTACGAGCAGTACTTC
TRBV7-9	once	TRBJ2-3	-	CAISPTPGTDTQYF	TGTGCCATCAGCCCAACACCAGGCACAGATACGCAGTATTTT
TRBV12-5	-	TRBJ2-3	-	CASGQLTLGDTQYF	TGTGCTAGTGGTCAACTTACATTAGGGGATACGCAGTATTTT
TRBV19	-	TRBJ2-7	-	CASSIGVGSYEQYF	TGTGCCAGTAGTATAGGGGTCGGATCCTACGAGCAGTACTTC
TRBV6-6	-	TRBJ2-1	-	CASSYRDPYNEQFF	TGTGCCAGCAGTTACAGGGACCCCTACAATGAGCAGTTCTTC
TRBV13	once	TRBJ1-4	-	CASSLNINEKLFF	TGTGCCAGCAGCTTAAATATTAATGAAAAACTGTTTTTT
TRBV4-1	-	TRBJ1-2	TRBD1	CASSQETQGQFNYGYTF	TGCGCCAGCAGCCAAGAAACCCAGGGACAGTTTAACTATGGCTACACCTTC
TRBV27	-	TRBJ2-6	-	CASSLLAGGANVLTF	TGTGCCAGCAGTCTCCTAGCTGGTGGGGCCAACGTCCTGACTTTC
TRBV7-6	-	TRBJ2-7	TRBD1	CASSLGDRGYEQYF	TGTGCCAGCAGCTTAGGGGACAGGGGTTACGAGCAGTACTTC
TRBV18	-	TRBJ2-3	-	CASSPPGAARTDTQYF	TGTGCCAGCTCACCACCGGGAGCAGCTCGAACAGATACGCAGTATTTT
TRBV6-1	few	TRBJ1-5	TRBD1	CATSGGAGQPQHF	TGTGCCACGTCAGGGGGCGCAGGTCAGCCCCAGCATTTT
TRBV19	-	TRBJ2-1	-	CASGTQYNEQFF	TGTGCCAGCGGGACGCAATACAATGAGCAGTTCTTC
TRBV4-1	-	TRBJ1-2	-	CASSQERTYYGYTF	TGCGCCAGCAGCCAAGAACGAACTTACTATGGCTACACCTTC
TRBV28	-	TRBJ1-1	-	CASSLWVNTEAFF	TGTGCCAGCAGTTTATGGGTGAACACTGAAGCTTTCTTT
TRBV19	once	TRBJ1-1	TRBD1	CASSILGQGVTEAFF	TGTGCCAGTAGTATATTGGGACAGGGGGTTACTGAAGCTTTCTTT
TRBV5-1	-	TRBJ1-1	-	CASSPTGGNTEAFF	TGCGCCAGCAGCCCGACGGGGGGAAACACTGAAGCTTTCTTT
TRBV4-1	once	TRBJ2-5	-	CASSLGRQETQYF	TGCGCCAGCAGCCTGGGACGGCAAGAGACCCAGTACTTC
TRBV12-5	-	TRBJ2-7	TRBD2	CASGWGLAGTPYEQYF	TGTGCTAGTGGTTGGGGACTAGCGGGGACCCCCTACGAGCAGTACTTC
TRBV5-1	-	TRBJ2-7	-	CASSLGGESYEQYF	TGCGCCAGCAGCTTGGGGGGGGAGTCCTACGAGCAGTACTTC
TRBV30	once	TRBJ2-3	TRBD2	CAWRQTPGLASDTQYF	TGTGCCTGGAGACAGACCCCGGGACTAGCTTCAGATACGCAGTATTTT
TRBV28	-	TRBJ1-5	TRBD1	CASSSGTVPQPQHF	TGTGCCAGCAGTTCCGGGACAGTTCCTCAGCCCCAGCATTTT
TRBV27	-	TRBJ1-2	-	CASSLSSLGETNYGYTF	TGTGCCAGCAGTTTATCCTCCTTGGGGGAGACTAACTATGGCTACACCTTC
TRBV4-1	-	TRBJ2-2	-	CASSTHRGELFF	TGCGCCAGCAGCACCCACAGAGGGGAGCTGTTTTTT
TRBV18	-	TRBJ2-1	TRBD2	CASSRYASGSYNEQFF	TGTGCCAGCTCACGGTACGCTAGCGGGAGTTATAATGAGCAGTTCTTC
TRBV5-6	-	TRBJ1-2	-	CASSLEGVATYGYTF	TGTGCCAGCAGCTTGGAAGGAGTTGCAACCTATGGCTACACCTTC
TRBV4-2	-	TRBJ2-2	-	CASSQQTGTAHGTGELFF	TGTGCCAGCAGCCAACAGACCGGGACCGCTCATGGCACCGGGGAGCTGTTTTTT
TRBV28	-	TRBJ2-7	-	CASSFGTPAYEQYF	TGTGCCAGCAGTTTCGGGACACCTGCTTACGAGCAGTACTTC
TRBV7-6	-	TRBJ2-7	-	CASSLVAQGYEQYF	TGTGCCAGCAGCTTAGTGGCGCAAGGATACGAGCAGTACTTC
TRBV9	-	TRBJ2-1	-	CASSGWAAGGGNEQFF	TGTGCCAGCAGCGGGTGGGCGGCTGGAGGGGGCAATGAGCAGTTCTTC
TRBV6-1	-	TRBJ2-3	-	CASSAGLSDTQYF	TGTGCCAGCAGTGCGGGACTTTCAGATACGCAGTATTTT
TRBV2	-	TRBJ2-1	TRBD2	CASLRRENEQFF	TGTGCCAGCTTGCGGCGGGAGAATGAGCAGTTCTTC
TRBV5-5	-	TRBJ1-1	-	CASSQFGSTEAFF	TGTGCCAGCAGCCAATTTGGGAGCACTGAAGCTTTCTTT